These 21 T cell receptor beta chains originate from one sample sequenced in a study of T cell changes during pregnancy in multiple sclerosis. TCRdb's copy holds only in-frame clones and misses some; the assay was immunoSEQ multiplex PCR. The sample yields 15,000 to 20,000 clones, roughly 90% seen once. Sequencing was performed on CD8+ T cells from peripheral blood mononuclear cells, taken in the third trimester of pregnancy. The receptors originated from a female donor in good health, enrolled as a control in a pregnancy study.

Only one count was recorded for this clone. CDR3 region: CASSFGGKNIQYF. The CDR3, as DNA: TGTGCCAGCAGTTTCGGGGGCAAAAACATTCAGTACTTC. The rearrangement links TRBV27 to TRBJ2-4, with D possibly matching TRBD2 (6 bases). The CDR3 extends over 13 amino acids. V lost 3 bases to trimming and J lost 3 bases, with 6 bases between them. Germline values: CDR1 MNHEY, CDR2 SMNVEV (reference sequence).

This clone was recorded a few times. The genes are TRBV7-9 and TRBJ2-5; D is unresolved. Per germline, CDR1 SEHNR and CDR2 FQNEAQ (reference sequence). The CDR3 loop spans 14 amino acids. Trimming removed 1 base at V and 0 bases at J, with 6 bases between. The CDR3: CASSLVSYQETQYF. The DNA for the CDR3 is TGTGCCAGCAGCTTAGTGTCGTACCAAGAGACCCAGTACTTC.

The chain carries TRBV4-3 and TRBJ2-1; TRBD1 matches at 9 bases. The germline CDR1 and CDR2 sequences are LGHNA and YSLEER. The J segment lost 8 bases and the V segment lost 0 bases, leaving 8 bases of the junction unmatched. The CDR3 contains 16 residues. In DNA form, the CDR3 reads TGCGCCAGCAGCCAAGATTGGGGACAGGGTTTCGATGAGCAGTTCTTC. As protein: CASSQDWGQGFDEQFF.

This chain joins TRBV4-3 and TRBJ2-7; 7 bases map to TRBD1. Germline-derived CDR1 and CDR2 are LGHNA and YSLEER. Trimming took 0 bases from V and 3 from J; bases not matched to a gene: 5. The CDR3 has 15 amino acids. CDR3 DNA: TGCGCCAGCAGCCAAGATGGGGACAGAAACTACGAGCAGTACTTC. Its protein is CASSQDGDRNYEQYF.

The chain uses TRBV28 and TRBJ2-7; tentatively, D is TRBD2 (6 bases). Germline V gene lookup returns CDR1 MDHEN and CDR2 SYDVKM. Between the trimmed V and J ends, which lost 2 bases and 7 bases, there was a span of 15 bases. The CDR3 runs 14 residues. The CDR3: CASSLGRDLIEQYF. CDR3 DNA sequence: TGTGCCAGCAGTTTAGGGCGGGACCTTATTGAGCAGTACTTC.

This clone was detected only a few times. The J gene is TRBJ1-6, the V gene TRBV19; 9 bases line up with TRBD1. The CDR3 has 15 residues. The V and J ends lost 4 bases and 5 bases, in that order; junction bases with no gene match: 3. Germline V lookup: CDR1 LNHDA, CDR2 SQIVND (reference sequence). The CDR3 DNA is TGTGCCAGTAGTACGCGGGACAGGGATAATTCACCCCTCCACTTT. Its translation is CASSTRDRDNSPLHF.

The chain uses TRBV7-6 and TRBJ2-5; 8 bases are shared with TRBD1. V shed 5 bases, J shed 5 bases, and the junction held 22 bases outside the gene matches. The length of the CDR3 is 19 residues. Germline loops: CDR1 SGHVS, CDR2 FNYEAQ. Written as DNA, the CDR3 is TGTGCCAGCAGCCCTAATATTGCCTACGACAGGGGCCGTGGGGAGACCCAGTACTTC. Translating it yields CASSPNIAYDRGRGETQYF.

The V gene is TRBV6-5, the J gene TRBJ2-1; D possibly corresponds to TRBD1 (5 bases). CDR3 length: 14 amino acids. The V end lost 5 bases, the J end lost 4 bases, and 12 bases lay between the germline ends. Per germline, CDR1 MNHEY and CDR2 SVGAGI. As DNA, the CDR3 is TGTGCCAGCAGTCGCGAGACAGCTTACAATGAGCAGTTCTTC. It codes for CASSRETAYNEQFF.

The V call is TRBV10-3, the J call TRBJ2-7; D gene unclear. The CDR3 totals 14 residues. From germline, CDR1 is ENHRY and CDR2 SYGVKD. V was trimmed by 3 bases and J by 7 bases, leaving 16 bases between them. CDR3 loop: CAISDLISYAEQYF. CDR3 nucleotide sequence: TGTGCCATCAGTGACCTAATTTCCTACGCGGAGCAGTACTTC.

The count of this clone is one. CDR3 sequence reads: CASSLAGTLSGANVLTF. The CDR3 DNA reads as TGCGCCAGCAGCCTAGCCGGGACTCTCTCTGGGGCCAACGTCCTGACTTTC. The chain is built from TRBV4-3 and TRBJ2-6, with D possibly TRBD2 on 6 matching bases. V dropped 4 bases and J dropped 0 bases, with 13 bases sitting between them. The CDR3 contains 17 residues. The germline V gene has CDR1 LGHNA and CDR2 YSLEER.

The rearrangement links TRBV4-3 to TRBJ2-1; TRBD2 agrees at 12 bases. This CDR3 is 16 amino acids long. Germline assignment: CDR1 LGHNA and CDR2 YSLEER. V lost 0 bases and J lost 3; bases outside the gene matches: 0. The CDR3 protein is CASSQETSGGYNEQFF. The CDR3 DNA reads TGCGCCAGCAGCCAAGAGACTAGCGGGGGCTACAATGAGCAGTTCTTC.

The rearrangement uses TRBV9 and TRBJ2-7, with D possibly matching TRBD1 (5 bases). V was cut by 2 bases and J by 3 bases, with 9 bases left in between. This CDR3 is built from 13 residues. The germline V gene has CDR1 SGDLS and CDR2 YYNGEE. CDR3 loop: CASSVDQGYEQYF. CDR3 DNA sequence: TGTGCCAGCAGCGTGGACCAGGGCTACGAGCAGTACTTC.

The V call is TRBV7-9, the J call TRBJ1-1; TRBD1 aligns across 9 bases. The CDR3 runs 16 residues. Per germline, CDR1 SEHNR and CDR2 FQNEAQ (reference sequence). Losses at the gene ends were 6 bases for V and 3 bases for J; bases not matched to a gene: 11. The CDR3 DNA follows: TGTGCCAGCAGTCCCGGGACAGGGAGGTGGGACACTGAAGCTTTCTTT. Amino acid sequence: CASSPGTGRWDTEAFF.

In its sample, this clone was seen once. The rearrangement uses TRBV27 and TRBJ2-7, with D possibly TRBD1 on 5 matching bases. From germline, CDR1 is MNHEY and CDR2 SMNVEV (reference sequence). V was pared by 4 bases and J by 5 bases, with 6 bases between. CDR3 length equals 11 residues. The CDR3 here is CASSSRDEQYF. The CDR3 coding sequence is TGTGCCAGCAGTTCCAGGGACGAGCAGTACTTC.

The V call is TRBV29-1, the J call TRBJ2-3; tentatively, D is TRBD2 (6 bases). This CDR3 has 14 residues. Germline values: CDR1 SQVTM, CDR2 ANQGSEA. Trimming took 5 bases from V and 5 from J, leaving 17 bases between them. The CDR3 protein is CSVPPGGAGDTQYF. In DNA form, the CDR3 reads TGCAGCGTTCCACCCGGAGGGGCAGGAGATACGCAGTATTTT.

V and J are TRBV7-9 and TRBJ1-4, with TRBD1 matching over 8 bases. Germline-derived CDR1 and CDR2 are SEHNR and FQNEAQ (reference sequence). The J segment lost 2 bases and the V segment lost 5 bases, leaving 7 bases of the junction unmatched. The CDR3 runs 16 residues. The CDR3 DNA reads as TGTGCCAGCAGCCCCGGGACAGGACGTACTAATGAAAAACTGTTTTTT. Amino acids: CASSPGTGRTNEKLFF.

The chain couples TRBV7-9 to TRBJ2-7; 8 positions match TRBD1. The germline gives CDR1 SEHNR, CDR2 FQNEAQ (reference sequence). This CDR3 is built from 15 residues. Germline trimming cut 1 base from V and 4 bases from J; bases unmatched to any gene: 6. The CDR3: CASSLETGERYEQYF. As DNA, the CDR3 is TGTGCCAGCAGCTTAGAGACAGGGGAGAGGTACGAGCAGTACTTC.

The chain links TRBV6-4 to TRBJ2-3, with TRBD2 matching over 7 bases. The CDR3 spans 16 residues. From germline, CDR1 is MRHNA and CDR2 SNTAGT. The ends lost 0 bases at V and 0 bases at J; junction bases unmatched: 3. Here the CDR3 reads CASSDSVGGSTDTQYF. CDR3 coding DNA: TGTGCCAGCAGTGACTCGGTCGGGGGGAGCACAGATACGCAGTATTTT.

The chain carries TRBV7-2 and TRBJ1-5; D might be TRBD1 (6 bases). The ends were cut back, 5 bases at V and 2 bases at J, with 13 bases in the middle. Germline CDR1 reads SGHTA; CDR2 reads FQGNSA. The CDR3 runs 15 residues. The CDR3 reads CASSLGGGGNQPQHF. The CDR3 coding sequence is TGTGCCAGCAGCCTAGGAGGGGGTGGCAATCAGCCCCAGCATTTT. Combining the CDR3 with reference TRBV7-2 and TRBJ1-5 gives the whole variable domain GAGVSQSPSNKVTEKGKDVELRCDPISGHTALYWYRQSLGQGLEFLIYFQGNSAPDKSGLPSDRFSAERTGGSVSTLTIQRTQQEDSAVYLCASSLGGGGNQPQHFGDGTRLSIL.

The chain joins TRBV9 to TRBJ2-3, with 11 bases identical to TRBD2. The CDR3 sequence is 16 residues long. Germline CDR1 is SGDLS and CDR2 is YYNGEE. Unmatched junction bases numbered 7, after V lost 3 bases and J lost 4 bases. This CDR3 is CASSGGTSGLADTQYF. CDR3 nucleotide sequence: TGTGCCAGCAGCGGAGGGACTAGCGGCCTTGCAGATACGCAGTATTTT.

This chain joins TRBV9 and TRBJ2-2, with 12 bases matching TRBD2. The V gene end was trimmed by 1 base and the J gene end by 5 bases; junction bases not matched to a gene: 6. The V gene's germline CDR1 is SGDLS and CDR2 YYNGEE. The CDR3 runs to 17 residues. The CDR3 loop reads CASSVPSGGAGTGELFF. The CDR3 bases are TGTGCCAGCAGCGTACCTAGCGGGGGGGCAGGAACCGGGGAGCTGTTTTTT.